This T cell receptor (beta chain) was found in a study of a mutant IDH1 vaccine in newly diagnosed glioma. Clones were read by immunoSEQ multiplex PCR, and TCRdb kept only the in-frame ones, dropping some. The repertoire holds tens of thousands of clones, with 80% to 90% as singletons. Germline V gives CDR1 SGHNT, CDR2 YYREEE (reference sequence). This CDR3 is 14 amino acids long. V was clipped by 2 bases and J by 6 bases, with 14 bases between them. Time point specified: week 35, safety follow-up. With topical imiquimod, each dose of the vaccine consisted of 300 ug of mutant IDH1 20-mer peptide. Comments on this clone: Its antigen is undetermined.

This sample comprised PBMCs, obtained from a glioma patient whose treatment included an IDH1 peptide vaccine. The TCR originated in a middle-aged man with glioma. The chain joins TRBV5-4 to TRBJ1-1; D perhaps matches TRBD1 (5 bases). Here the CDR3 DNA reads TGTGCCAGCAGCTTACCAGGGAGTAAGGCTGAAGCTTTCTTT. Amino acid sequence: CASSLPGSKAEAFF. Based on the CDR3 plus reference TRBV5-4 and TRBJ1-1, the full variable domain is ETGVTQSPTHLIKTRGQQVTLRCSSQSGHNTVSWYQQALGQGPQFIFQYYREEENGRGNFPPRFSGLQFPNYSSELNVNALELDDSALYLCASSLPGSKAEAFFGQGTRLTVV.